These T cell receptor beta chains were read from a single sample in a study of T cell responses to AZD1222 COVID-19 vaccine. Profiled with immunoSEQ multiplex PCR; TCRdb holds only in-frame clones, not every one. The table has under 200,000 clones, around 87% seen once. The sample here was peripheral blood, taken on day 0 of MenACWY control vaccination. These receptors all come from an adult in good health. Each CDR3 is given with its conserved first and last residue. D genes are given only for firm matches. The listing skips clone size in some rows; elsewhere it reads once, few, many or a size class.

-	-	TRBV7-9	TRBJ2-7	CASSSSRDWGYEQYF	TGTGCCAGCAGCTCCTCGAGGGATTGGGGCTACGAGCAGTACTTC
-	TRBD2	TRBV27	TRBJ2-4	CASSLDGLAIFIQYF	TGTGCCAGCAGTTTAGACGGACTAGCGATATTCATTCAGTACTTC
-	-	TRBV27	TRBJ2-7	CASGRGLLPFEQYF	TGTGCCAGCGGAAGGGGCCTCCTGCCTTTCGAGCAGTACTTC
many	TRBD1	TRBV6-5	TRBJ1-1	CASSYFRQGRPFF	TGTGCCAGCAGTTACTTTCGACAGGGCAGGCCTTTCTTT
-	TRBD2	TRBV5-6	TRBJ2-7	CASSLSRGLFYEQYF	TGTGCCAGCAGCTTGTCAAGGGGACTATTCTACGAGCAGTACTTC
-	-	TRBV28	TRBJ1-5	CASSFSQSNQPQHF	TGTGCCAGCAGTTTTTCCCAGAGTAATCAGCCCCAGCATTTT
-	-	TRBV6-2/TRBV6-3	TRBJ2-2	CASSSNTGELFF	TGTGCCAGCAGCTCAAACACCGGGGAGCTGTTTTTT
-	-	TRBV29-1	TRBJ2-2	CSVEKTGGTGELFF	TGCAGCGTTGAAAAGACCGGCGGGACCGGGGAGCTGTTTTTT
few	-	TRBV2	TRBJ1-2	CATQGRTRSYTF	TGTGCCACCCAGGGACGCACTAGGAGCTACACCTTC
-	-	TRBV3-1/TRBV3-2	TRBJ2-1	CASSQDRQGEKVNEQFF	TGTGCCAGCAGCCAAGATAGACAAGGGGAGAAAGTCAATGAGCAGTTCTTC
once	-	TRBV19	TRBJ1-3	CASSIGRFSGNTIYF	TGTGCCAGTAGTATTGGACGGTTCTCTGGAAACACCATATATTTT
-	-	TRBV6-5	TRBJ1-1	CASSSPGQVNTEAFF	TGTGCCAGCAGTTCCCCCGGACAAGTGAACACTGAAGCTTTCTTT
-	-	TRBV27	TRBJ2-2	CASSLGSPGELFF	TGTGCCAGCAGTTTGGGCTCACCCGGGGAGCTGTTTTTT
-	-	TRBV9	TRBJ2-3	CASSVGSGVMGISTDTQYF	TGTGCCAGCAGCGTAGGATCAGGGGTGATGGGGATTAGCACAGATACGCAGTATTTT
-	-	TRBV10-3	TRBJ1-2	CAISTGLDYGYTF	TGTGCCATCAGTACAGGGCTTGACTATGGCTACACCTTC
-	-	TRBV15	TRBJ2-7	CATSLRGLSYEQYF	TGTGCCACCAGCCTCAGGGGACTCTCCTACGAGCAGTACTTC
-	-	TRBV27	TRBJ2-1	CASSFYGSEDEQFF	TGTGCCAGCAGTTTTTACGGGAGCGAAGATGAGCAGTTCTTC
-	-	TRBV7-2	TRBJ1-5	CASSLTAGSNQPQHF	TGTGCCAGCAGCTTAACTGCAGGTAGCAATCAGCCCCAGCATTTT
-	TRBD2	TRBV11-2	TRBJ2-1	CASSFASGVQSYNEQFF	TGTGCCAGCAGCTTTGCTAGCGGGGTACAATCCTACAATGAGCAGTTCTTC
-	TRBD1	TRBV5-5	TRBJ1-4	CASSLSGQIVATNEKLFF	TGTGCCAGCAGCTTGTCGGGACAGATAGTTGCAACTAATGAAAAACTGTTTTTT